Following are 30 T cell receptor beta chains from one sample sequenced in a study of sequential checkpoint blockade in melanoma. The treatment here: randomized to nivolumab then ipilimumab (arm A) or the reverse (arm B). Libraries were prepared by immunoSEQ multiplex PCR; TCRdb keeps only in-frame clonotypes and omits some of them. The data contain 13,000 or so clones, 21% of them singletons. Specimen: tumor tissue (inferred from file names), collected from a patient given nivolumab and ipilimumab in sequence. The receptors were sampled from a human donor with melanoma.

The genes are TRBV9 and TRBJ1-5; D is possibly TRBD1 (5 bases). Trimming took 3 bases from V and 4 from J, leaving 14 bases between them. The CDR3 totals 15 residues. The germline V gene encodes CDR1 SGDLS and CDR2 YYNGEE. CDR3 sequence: CASSATGLRNQPQHF. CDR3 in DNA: TGTGCCAGCAGCGCAACGGGACTGAGAAATCAGCCCCAGCATTTT.

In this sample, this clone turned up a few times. The DNA for the CDR3 is TGTGCCAGCAGCGTTTCCACGGCCCTCGGGGAGACCCAGTACTTC. This codes for CASSVSTALGETQYF. V gene TRBV9 combines with J gene TRBJ2-5; D not resolved. The CDR3 extends over 15 amino acids. Germline loops: CDR1 SGDLS, CDR2 YYNGEE. V lost 2 bases, J lost 5 bases, and 16 bases lay in between.

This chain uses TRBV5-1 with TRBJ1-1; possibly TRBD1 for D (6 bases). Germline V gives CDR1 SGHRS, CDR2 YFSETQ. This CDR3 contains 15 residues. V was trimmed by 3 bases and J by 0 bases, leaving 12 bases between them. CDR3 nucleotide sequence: TGCGCCAGCAGCTACTCTACAGGGATGAACACTGAAGCTTTCTTT. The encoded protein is CASSYSTGMNTEAFF.

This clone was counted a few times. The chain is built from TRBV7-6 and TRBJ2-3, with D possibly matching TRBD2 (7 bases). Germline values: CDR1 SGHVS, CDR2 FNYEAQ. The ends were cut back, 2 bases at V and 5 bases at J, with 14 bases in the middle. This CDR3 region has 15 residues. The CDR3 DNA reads TGTGCCAGCAGCTTAATTCCGGGGGGCGAAGATACGCAGTATTTT. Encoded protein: CASSLIPGGEDTQYF. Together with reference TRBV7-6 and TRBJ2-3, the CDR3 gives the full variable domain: GAGVSQSPRYKVTKRGQDVALRCDPISGHVSLYWYRQALGQGPEFLTYFNYEAQQDKSGLPNDRFSAERPEGSISTLTIQRTEQRDSAMYRCASSLIPGGEDTQYFGPGTRLTVL.

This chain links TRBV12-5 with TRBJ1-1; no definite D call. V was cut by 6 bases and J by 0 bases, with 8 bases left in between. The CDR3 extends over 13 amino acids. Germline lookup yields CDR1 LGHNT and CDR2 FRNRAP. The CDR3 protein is CASGLNMNTEAFF. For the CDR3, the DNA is TGTGCTAGTGGCCTTAATATGAACACTGAAGCTTTCTTT. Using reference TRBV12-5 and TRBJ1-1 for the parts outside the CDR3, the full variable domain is DARVTQTPRHKVTEMGQEVTMRCQPILGHNTVFWYRQTMMQGLELLAYFRNRAPLDDSGMPKDRFSAEMPDATLATLKIQPSEPRDSAVYFCASGLNMNTEAFFGQGTRLTVV.

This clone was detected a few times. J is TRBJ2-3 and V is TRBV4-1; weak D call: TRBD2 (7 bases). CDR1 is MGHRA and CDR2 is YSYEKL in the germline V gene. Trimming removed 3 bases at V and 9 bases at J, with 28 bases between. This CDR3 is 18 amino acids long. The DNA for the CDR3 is TGCGCCAGCAGCCACCCCCCGGCGAGCGGAGGAGGGGGGGACACGCAGTATTTT. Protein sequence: CASSHPPASGGGGDTQYF.

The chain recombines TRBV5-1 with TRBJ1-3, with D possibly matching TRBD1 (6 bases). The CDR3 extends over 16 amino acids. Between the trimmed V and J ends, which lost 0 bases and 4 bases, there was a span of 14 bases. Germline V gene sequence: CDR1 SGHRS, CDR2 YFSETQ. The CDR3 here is CASSLGGRGAGNTIYF. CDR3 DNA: TGCGCCAGCAGCTTGGGGGGGCGCGGTGCAGGAAACACCATATATTTT.

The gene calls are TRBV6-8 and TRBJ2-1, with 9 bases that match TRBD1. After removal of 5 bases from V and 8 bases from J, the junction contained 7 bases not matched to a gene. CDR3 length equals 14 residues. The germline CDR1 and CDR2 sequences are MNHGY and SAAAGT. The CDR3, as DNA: TGTGCCAGCAGTGAGACAGGGGGTACGGATGAGCAGTTCTTC. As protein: CASSETGGTDEQFF.

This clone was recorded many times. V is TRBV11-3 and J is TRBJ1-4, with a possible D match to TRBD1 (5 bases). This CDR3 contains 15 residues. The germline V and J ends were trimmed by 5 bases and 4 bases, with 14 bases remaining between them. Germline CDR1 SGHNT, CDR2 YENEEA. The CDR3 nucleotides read TGTGCCAGCAGCCAAGGAGGGGCCTATAATGAAAAACTGTTTTTT. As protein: CASSQGGAYNEKLFF.

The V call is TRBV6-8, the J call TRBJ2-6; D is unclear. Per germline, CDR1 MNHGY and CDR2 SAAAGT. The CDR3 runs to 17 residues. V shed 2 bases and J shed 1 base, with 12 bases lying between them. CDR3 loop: CASSYGLALSGANVLTF. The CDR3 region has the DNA TGTGCCAGCAGTTACGGATTAGCCCTTTCTGGGGCCAACGTCCTGACTTTC.

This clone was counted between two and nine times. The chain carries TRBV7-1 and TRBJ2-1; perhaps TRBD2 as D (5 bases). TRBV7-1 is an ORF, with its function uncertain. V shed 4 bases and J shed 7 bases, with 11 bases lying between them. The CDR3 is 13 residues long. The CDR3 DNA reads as TGTGCCAGCAGCTTAGCGCGACGGAATGAGCAGTTCTTC. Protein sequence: CASSLARRNEQFF.

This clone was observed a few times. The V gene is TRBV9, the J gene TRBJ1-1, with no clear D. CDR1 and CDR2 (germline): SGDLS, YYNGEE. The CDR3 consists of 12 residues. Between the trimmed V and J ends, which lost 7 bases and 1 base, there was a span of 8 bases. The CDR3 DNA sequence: TGTGCCAGCTCAACCCAGAACACTGAAGCTTTCTTT. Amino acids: CASSTQNTEAFF.

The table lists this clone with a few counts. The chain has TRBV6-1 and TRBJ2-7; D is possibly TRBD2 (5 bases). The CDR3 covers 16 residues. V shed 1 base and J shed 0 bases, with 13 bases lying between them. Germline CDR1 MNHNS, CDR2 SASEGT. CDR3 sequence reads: CASSEEPSRYSYEQYF. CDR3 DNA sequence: TGTGCCAGCAGTGAAGAGCCTAGCCGTTACTCCTACGAGCAGTACTTC.

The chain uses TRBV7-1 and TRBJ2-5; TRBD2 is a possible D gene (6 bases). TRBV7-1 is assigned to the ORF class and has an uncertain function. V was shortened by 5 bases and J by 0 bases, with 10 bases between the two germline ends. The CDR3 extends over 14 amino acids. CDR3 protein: CASSRLAYQETQYF. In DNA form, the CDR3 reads TGTGCCAGCAGCCGCCTAGCGTACCAAGAGACCCAGTACTTC.

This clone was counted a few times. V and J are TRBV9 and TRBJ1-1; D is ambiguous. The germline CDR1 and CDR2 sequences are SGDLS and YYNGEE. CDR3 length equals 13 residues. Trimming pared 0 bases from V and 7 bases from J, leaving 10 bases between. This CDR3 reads CASSVDADGEAFF. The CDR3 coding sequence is TGTGCCAGCAGCGTAGACGCCGACGGTGAAGCTTTCTTT.

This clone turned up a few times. CDR3 residues: CASSLDLAPSTDTQYF. CDR3 nucleotide sequence: TGTGCCAGCAGCTTAGACCTAGCCCCCAGCACAGATACGCAGTATTTT. This chain uses TRBV13 with TRBJ2-3, with D possibly being TRBD2 (5 bases). CDR1 PRHDT and CDR2 FYEKMQ come from the germline V gene (reference sequence). CDR3 length: 16 amino acids. Trimming pared 1 base from V and 0 bases from J, leaving 11 bases between.

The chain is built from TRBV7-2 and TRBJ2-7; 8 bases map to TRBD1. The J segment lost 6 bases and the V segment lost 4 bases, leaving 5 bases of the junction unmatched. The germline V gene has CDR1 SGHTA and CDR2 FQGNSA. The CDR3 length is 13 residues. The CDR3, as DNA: TGTGCCAGCAGCTATGACAGGGGTGGCGAGCAGTACTTC. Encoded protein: CASSYDRGGEQYF.

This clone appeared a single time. The CDR3, as DNA: TGTGCCAGCTCACCATCTCCTAGGGGTGGCACTGAAGCTTTCTTT. Protein product: CASSPSPRGGTEAFF. The V call is TRBV18, the J call TRBJ1-1; tentatively, D is TRBD1 (5 bases). The CDR3 contains 15 residues. CDR1 is KGHSH, CDR2 LQKENI, per germline. Trimming took off 2 bases at V and 4 bases at J, with 14 bases between the two ends. Supplemented by reference TRBV18 and TRBJ1-1, the full variable domain reads NAGVMQNPRHLVRRRGQEARLRCSPMKGHSHVYWYRQLPEEGLKFMVYLQKENIIDESGMPKERFSAEFPKEGPSILRIQQVVRGDSAAYFCASSPSPRGGTEAFFGQGTRLTVV.

The CDR3 DNA reads TGCAGCGTTGAAGACCGTAAGCGCCTACCAGAGACCCAGTACTTC. It yields the protein CSVEDRKRLPETQYF. The V and J genes are TRBV29-1 and TRBJ2-5; no definite D call. This CDR3 has 15 residues. The V gene lost 0 bases and the J gene lost 4 bases, with 15 bases spanning the gap. From germline, CDR1 is SQVTM and CDR2 ANQGSEA.

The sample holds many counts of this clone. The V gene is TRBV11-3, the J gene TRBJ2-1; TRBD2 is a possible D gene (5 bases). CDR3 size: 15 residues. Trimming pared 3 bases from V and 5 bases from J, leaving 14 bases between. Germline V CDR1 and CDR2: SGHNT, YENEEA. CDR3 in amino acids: CASSLMLGVDNEQFF. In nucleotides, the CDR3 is TGTGCCAGCAGCTTGATGTTGGGAGTCGACAATGAGCAGTTCTTC. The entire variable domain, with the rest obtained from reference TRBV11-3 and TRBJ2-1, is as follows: EAGVVQSPRYKIIEKKQPVAFWCNPISGHNTLYWYLQNLGQGPELLIRYENEEAVDDSQLPKDRFSAERLKGVDSTLKIQPAELGDSAVYLCASSLMLGVDNEQFFGPGTRLTVL.

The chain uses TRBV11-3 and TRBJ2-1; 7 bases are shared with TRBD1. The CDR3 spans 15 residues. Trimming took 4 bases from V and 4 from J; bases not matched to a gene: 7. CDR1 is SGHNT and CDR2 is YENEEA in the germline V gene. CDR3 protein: CASSSRDSPYNEQFF. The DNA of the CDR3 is TGTGCCAGCAGCTCCCGGGACAGCCCTTACAATGAGCAGTTCTTC.

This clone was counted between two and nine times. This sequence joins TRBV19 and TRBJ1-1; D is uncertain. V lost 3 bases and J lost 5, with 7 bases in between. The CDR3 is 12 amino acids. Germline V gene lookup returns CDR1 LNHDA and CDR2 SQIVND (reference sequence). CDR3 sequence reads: CASSMRVTEAFF. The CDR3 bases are TGTGCCAGTAGTATGAGGGTAACTGAAGCTTTCTTT.

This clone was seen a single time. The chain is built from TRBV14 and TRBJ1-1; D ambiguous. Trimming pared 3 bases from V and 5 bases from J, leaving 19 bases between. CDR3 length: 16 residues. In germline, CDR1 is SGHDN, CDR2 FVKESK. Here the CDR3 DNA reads TGTGCCAGCAGCCACCCCCCAATCGGGTCCGGGACTGAAGCTTTCTTT. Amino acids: CASSHPPIGSGTEAFF.

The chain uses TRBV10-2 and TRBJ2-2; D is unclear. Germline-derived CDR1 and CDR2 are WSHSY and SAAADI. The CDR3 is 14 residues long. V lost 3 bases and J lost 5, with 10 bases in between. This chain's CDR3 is CASSEKTQTGELFF. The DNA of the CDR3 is TGCGCCAGCAGTGAAAAGACCCAGACCGGGGAGCTGTTTTTT.

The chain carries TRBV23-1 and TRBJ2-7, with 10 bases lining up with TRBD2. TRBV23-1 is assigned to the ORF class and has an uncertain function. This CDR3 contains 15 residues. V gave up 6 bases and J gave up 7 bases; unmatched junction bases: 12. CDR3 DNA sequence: TGCGCCAGCAGCCAAGGTCAGGTAGCGGGAGGTGAGCAGTACTTC. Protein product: CASSQGQVAGGEQYF.

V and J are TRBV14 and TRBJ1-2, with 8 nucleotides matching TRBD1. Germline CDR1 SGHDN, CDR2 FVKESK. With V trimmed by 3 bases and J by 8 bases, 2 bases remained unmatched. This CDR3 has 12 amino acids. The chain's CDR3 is CASSQDRVGYTF. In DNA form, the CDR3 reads TGTGCCAGCAGCCAGGACAGGGTCGGCTACACCTTC.

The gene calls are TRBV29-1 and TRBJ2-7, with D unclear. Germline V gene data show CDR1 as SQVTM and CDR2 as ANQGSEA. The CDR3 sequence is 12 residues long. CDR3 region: CTSARPAYEQYF. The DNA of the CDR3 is TGCACGTCGGCGAGACCGGCTTACGAGCAGTACTTC.

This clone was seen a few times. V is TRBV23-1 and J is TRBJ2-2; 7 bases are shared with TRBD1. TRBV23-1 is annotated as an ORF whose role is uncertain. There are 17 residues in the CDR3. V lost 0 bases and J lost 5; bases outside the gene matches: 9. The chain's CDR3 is CASSQSPPDRETGELFF. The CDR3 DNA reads TGCGCCAGCAGTCAATCACCCCCTGACAGGGAAACCGGGGAGCTGTTTTTT.

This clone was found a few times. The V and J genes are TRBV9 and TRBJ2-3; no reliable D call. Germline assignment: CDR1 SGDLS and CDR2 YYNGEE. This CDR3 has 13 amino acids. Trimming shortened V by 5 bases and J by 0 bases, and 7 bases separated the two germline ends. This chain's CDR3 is CASSEDSTDTQYF. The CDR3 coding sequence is TGTGCCAGCAGTGAGGACAGCACAGATACGCAGTATTTT.

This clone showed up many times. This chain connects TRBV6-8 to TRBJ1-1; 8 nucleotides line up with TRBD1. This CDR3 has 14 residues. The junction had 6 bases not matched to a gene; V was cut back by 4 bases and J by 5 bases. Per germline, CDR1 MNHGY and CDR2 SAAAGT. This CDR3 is CASSSGGFGTEAFF. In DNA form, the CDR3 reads TGTGCCAGCAGTTCAGGGGGCTTCGGGACTGAAGCTTTCTTT.